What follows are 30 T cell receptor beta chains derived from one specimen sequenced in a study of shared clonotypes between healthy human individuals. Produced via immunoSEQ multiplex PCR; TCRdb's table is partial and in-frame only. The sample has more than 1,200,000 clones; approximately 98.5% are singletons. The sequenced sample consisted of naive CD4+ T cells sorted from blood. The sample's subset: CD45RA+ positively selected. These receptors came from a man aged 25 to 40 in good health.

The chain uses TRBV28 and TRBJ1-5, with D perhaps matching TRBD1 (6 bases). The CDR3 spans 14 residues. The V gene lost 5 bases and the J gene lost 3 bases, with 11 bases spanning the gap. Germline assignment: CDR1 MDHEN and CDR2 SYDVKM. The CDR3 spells CASSQQGVNQPQHF. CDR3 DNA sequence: TGTGCCAGCAGTCAACAGGGTGTCAATCAGCCCCAGCATTTT.

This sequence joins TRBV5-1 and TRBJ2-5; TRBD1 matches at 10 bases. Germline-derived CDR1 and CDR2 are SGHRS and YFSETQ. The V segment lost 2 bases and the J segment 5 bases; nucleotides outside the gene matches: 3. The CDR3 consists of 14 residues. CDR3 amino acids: CASSFGTGVETQYF. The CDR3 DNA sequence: TGCGCCAGCAGCTTTGGGACAGGGGTGGAGACCCAGTACTTC.

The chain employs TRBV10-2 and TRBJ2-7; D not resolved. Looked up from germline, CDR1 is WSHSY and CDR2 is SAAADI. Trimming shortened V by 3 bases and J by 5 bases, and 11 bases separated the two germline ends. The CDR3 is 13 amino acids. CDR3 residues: CASSDVKRDEQYF. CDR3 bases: TGCGCCAGCAGTGACGTCAAACGGGACGAGCAGTACTTC.

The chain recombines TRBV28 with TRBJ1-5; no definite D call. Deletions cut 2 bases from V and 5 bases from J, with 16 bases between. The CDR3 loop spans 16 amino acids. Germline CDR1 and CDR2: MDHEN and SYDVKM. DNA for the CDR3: TGTGCCAGCAGTTTAGAGGGCATCCGACTCGATCAGCCCCAGCATTTT. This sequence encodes CASSLEGIRLDQPQHF.

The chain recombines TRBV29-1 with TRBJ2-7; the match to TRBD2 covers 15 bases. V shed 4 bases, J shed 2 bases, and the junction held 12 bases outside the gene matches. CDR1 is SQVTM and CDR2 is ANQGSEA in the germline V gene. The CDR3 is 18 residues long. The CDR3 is CSVVHSLGLAGGPYEQYF. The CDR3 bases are TGCAGCGTTGTACACAGCCTGGGACTAGCGGGAGGTCCCTACGAGCAGTACTTC.

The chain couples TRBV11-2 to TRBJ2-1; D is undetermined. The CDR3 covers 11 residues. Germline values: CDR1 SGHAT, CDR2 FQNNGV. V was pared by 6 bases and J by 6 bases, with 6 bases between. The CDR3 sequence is CASRGGNEQFF. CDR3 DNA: TGTGCCAGCAGGGGCGGCAATGAGCAGTTCTTC.

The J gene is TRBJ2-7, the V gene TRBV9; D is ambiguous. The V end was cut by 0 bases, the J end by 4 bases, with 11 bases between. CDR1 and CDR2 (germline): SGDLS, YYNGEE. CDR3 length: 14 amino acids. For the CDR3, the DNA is TGTGCCAGCAGCGTAGATCCTAAGGATTACGAGCAGTACTTC. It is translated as CASSVDPKDYEQYF. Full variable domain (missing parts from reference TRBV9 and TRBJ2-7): DSGVTQTPKHLITATGQRVTLRCSPRSGDLSVYWYQQSLDQGLQFLIQYYNGEERAKGNILERFSAQQFPDLHSELNLSSLELGDSALYFCASSVDPKDYEQYFGPGTRLTVT.

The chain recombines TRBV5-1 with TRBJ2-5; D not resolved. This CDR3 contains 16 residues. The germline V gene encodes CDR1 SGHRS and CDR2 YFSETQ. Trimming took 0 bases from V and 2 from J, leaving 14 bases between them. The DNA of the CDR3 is TGCGCCAGCAGCTTGGCCCCTAGTTCTGGGCAAGAGACCCAGTACTTC. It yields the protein CASSLAPSSGQETQYF.

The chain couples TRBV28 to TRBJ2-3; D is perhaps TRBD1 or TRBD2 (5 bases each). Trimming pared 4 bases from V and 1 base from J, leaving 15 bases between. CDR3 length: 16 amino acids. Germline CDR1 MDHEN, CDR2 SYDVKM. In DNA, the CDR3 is TGTGCCAGCAGTTCTGGGACGGTCTTGGGCACAGATACGCAGTATTTT. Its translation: CASSSGTVLGTDTQYF.

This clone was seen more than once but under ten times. The CDR3 is CAISEVDEQYF. In nucleotides, the CDR3 is TGTGCCATCAGTGAAGTAGACGAGCAGTACTTC. The chain joins TRBV10-3 to TRBJ2-7, with D hard to call. CDR1 is ENHRY, CDR2 SYGVKD, per germline. V dropped 3 bases and J dropped 5 bases, with 5 bases sitting between them. This CDR3 is 11 amino acids long.

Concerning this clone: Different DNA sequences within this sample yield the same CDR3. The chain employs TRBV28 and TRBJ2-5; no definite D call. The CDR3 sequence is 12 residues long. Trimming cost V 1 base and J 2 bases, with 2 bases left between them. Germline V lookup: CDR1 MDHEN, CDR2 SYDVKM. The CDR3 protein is CASSLSQETQYF. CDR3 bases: TGTGCCAGCAGTTTATCTCAAGAGACCCAGTACTTC.

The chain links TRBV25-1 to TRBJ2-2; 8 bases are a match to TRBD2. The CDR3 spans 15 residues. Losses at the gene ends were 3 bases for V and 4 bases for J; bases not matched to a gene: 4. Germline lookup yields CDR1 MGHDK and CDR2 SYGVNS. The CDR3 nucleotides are TGTGCCAGCAGTGATGGCGGGAGGCCCACCGGGGAGCTGTTTTTT. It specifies CASSDGGRPTGELFF.

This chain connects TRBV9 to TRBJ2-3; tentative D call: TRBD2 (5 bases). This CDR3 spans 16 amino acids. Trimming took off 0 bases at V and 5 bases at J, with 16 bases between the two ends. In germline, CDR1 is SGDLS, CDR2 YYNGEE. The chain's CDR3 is CASSVDTRPSGDTQYF. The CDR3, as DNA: TGTGCCAGCAGCGTAGATACTAGACCCTCGGGAGATACGCAGTATTTT.

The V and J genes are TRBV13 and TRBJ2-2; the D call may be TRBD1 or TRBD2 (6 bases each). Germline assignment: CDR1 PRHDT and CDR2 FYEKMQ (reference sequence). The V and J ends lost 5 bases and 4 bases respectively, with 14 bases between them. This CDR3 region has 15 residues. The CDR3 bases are TGTGCCAGCAGCACCCTGGGGGGCCTCACCGGGGAGCTGTTTTTT. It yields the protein CASSTLGGLTGELFF.

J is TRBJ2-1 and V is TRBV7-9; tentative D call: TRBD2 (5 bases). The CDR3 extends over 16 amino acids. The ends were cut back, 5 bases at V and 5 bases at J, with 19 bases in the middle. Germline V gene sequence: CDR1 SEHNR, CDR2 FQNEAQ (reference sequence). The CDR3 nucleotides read TGTGCCAGCAGCCGTGGACTCCCCCCAGTCCACAATGAGCAGTTCTTC. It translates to CASSRGLPPVHNEQFF.

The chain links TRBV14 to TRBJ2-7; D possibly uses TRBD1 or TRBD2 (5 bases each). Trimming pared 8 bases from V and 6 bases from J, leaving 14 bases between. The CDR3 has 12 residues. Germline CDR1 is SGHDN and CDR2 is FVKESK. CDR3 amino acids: CASGRDLGEQYF. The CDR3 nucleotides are TGTGCCAGCGGACGGGACCTAGGCGAGCAGTACTTC.

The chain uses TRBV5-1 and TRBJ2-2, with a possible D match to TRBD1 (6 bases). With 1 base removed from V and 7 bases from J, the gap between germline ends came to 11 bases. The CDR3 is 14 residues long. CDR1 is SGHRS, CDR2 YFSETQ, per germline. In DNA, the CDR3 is TGCGCCAGCAGCTTGAGGCAGGGGTACGGGGAGCTGTTTTTT. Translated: CASSLRQGYGELFF.

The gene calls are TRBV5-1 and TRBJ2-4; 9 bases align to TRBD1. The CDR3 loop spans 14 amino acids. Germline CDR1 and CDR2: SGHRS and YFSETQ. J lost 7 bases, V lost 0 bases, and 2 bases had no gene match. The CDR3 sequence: CASSLDRGPNIQYF. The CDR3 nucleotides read TGCGCCAGCAGCTTGGACAGGGGGCCCAACATTCAGTACTTC.

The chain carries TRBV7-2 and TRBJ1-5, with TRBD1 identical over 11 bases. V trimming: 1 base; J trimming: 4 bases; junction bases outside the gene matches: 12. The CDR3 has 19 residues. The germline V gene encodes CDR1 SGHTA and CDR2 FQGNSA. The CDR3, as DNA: TGTGCCAGCAGCTTAGGGACAGGGGGCCCCTCGCGCCTTAATCAGCCCCAGCATTTT. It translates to CASSLGTGGPSRLNQPQHF.

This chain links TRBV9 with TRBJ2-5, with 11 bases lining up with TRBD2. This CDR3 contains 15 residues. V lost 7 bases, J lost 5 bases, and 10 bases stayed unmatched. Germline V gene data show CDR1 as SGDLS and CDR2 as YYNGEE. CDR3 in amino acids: CASSTSGNAPETQYF. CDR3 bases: TGTGCCAGCTCGACTAGCGGGAATGCCCCCGAGACCCAGTACTTC.

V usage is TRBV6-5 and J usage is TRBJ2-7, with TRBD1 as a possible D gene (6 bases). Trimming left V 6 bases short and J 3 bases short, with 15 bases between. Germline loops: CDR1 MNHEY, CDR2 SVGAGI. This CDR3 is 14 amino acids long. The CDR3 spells CASSRTEIRYEQYF. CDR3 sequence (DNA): TGTGCCAGCAGCCGGACAGAGATCCGCTACGAGCAGTACTTC.

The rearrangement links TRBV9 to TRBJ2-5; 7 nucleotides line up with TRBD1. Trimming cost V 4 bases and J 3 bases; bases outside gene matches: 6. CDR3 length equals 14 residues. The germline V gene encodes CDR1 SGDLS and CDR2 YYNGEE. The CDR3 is CASSRPGTEETQYF. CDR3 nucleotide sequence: TGTGCCAGCAGCCGACCCGGGACAGAAGAGACCCAGTACTTC. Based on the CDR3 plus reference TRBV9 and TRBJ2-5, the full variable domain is DSGVTQTPKHLITATGQRVTLRCSPRSGDLSVYWYQQSLDQGLQFLIQYYNGEERAKGNILERFSAQQFPDLHSELNLSSLELGDSALYFCASSRPGTEETQYFGPGTRLLVL.

CDR3 DNA: TGTGCCAGCAGCTCCCCCGGGGAGCTGTTTTTT. Its translation is CASSSPGELFF. The rearrangement uses TRBV13 and TRBJ2-2; D is ambiguous. The CDR3 consists of 11 residues. Germline-derived CDR1 and CDR2 are PRHDT and FYEKMQ (reference sequence). Trimming removed 4 bases from V and 6 bases from J, with 3 bases in between.

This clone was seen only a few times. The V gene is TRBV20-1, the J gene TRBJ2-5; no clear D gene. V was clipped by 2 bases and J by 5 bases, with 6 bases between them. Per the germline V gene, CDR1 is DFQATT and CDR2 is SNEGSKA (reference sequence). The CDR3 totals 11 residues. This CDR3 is CSARMTETQYF. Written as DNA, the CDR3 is TGCAGTGCTAGAATGACGGAGACCCAGTACTTC.

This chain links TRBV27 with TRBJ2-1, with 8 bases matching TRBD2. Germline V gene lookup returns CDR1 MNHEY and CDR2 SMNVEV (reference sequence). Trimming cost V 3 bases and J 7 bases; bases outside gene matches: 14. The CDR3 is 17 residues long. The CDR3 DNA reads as TGTGCCAGCAGTTTGTCACTCCCGGGACTAGGCTCGAATGAGCAGTTCTTC. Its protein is CASSLSLPGLGSNEQFF.

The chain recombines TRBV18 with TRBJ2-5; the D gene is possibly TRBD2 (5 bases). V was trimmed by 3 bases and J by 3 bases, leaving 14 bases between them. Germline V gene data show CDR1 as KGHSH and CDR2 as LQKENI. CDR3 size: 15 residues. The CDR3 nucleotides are TGTGCCAGCTCACCGGGCGGGCAAAGCGAAGAGACCCAGTACTTC. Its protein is CASSPGGQSEETQYF.

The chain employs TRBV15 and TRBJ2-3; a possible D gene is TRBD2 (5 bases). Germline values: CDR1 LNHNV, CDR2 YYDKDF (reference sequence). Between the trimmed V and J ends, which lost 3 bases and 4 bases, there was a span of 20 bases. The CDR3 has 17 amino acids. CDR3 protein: CATSSLPAAIDPDTQYF. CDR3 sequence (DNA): TGTGCCACCAGCAGCCTCCCAGCGGCTATAGACCCAGATACGCAGTATTTT.

CDR3 coding DNA: TGTGCCTCCCGGCGGACTAGCGTTCATACGCAGTATTTT. Residues: CASRRTSVHTQYF. This sequence joins TRBV18 and TRBJ2-3, with 9 bases identical to TRBD2. Germline values: CDR1 KGHSH, CDR2 LQKENI. There are 13 residues in the CDR3. With 11 bases clipped from V and 7 bases from J, the junction kept 10 bases outside the gene matches.

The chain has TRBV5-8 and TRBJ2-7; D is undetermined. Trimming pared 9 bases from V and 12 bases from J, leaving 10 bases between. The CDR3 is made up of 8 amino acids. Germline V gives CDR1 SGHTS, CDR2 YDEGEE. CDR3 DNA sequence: TGTGCCACCGAAGCCCGGTACTTC. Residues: CATEARYF. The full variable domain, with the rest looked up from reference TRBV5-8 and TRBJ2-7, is EAGVTQSPTHLIKTRGQQATLRCSPISGHTSVYWYQQALGLGLQFLLWYDEGEERNRGNFPPRFSGRQFPNYSSELNVNALELEDSALYLCATEARYFGPGTRLTVT.

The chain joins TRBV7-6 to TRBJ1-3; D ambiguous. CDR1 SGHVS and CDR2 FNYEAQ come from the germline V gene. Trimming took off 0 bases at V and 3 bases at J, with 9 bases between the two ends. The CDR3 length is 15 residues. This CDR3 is CASSLAAGGGNTIYF. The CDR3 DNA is TGTGCCAGCAGCTTAGCGGCAGGAGGTGGAAACACCATATATTTT.